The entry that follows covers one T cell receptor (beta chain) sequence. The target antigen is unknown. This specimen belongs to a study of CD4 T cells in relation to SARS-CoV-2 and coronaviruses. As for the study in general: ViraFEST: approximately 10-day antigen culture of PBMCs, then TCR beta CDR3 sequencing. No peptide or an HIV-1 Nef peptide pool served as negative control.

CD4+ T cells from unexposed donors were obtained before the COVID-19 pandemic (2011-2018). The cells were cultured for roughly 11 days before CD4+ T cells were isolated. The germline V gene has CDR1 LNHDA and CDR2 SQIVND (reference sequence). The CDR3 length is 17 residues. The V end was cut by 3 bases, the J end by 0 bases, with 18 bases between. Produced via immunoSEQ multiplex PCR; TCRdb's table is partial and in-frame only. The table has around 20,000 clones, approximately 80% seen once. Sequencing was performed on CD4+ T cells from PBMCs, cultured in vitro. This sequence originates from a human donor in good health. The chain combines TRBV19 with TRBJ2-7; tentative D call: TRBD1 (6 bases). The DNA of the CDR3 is TGTGCCAGTAGTATGAGGACAGCCGAGAAGAGCTCCTACGAGCAGTACTTC. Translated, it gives CASSMRTAEKSSYEQYF.